This TCR beta chain emerged from a study of OX40 agonist ivuxolimab in advanced cancers. Study-wide background: Dose-escalation patients suffered from hepatocellular carcinoma, melanoma, renal cell or head and neck cancer.

In germline, CDR1 is SGDLS, CDR2 YYNGEE. This CDR3 spans 16 amino acids. V was clipped by 3 bases and J by 6 bases; unmatched bases: 9. Only in-frame clones appear in the TCRdb table, and some are missing; sequencing was by immunoSEQ multiplex PCR. The table includes tens of thousands of clones, approximately 91% detected once. This receptor was taken from an adult with an advanced solid tumor such as melanoma, head and neck, liver or kidney cancer. This chain uses TRBV9 with TRBJ2-3, with TRBD2 matching 11 bases. Sequences were derived from CD4+ or CD8+ T cells sorted from blood, sampled in a trial of the OX40 agonist ivuxolimab. For the CDR3, the DNA is TGTGCCAGCAGCGCTCAGGTAGCGGGAGGGACCGATACGCAGTATTTT. It specifies CASSAQVAGGTDTQYF.